The entry that follows covers one T cell receptor (beta chain) sequence. This entry belongs to a study of blood T cell repertoires in COVID-19. Across the whole study: Whether acute or convalescent, the COVID-19 samples came from the United States, Italy and Spain. PBMCs, B-cell-depleted T cells, or T cells provided the cDNA or gDNA that made up the material.

Original data processing: Reference gene primer amplification yielded estimated nucleated cell counts. Repertoires were generated with immunoSEQ multiplex PCR, while TCRdb's copy carries only in-frame clones and drops some. V and J calls and clone size are given by that table; D and trimming were obtained from the DNA. This table holds some 180,000 clones, 85% to 90% found once. Trimming removed 4 bases at V and 4 bases at J, with 15 bases between. The CDR3 contains 15 residues. Germline-derived CDR1 and CDR2 are SGDLS and YYNGEE. The V and J genes are TRBV9 and TRBJ2-1; D not resolved. Material: peripheral blood. This sequence was found in a woman aged 55-75 years with acute or convalescent COVID-19. CDR3 nucleotides: TGTGCCAGCAGCCTCCTTGACTCCTCTTACAATGAGCAGTTCTTC. Encoded protein: CASSLLDSSYNEQFF. The full variable domain, with the rest looked up from reference TRBV9 and TRBJ2-1, is DSGVTQTPKHLITATGQRVTLRCSPRSGDLSVYWYQQSLDQGLQFLIQYYNGEERAKGNILERFSAQQFPDLHSELNLSSLELGDSALYFCASSLLDSSYNEQFFGPGTRLTVL.